This T cell receptor (beta chain) appears in the sequencing data of a study of siplizumab effects on memory and regulatory T cells. Here immunoSEQ multiplex PCR was the method, and the copy in TCRdb shows in-frame clones only, minus some. The data hold over 90,000 clones, with roughly 92% observed a single time. CDR3 length equals 17 residues. This sequence was found in a human donor in good health. The V gene is TRBV21-1, the J gene TRBJ2-7; the listed D gene, TRBD1, was not tested against the DNA. TRBV21-1 is termed a pseudogene. The source material was CD4+ T cells sorted from blood. The CDR3 coding sequence is TGTGCCAGCAGCAAACTTATCCTCACAGGGTCTTTAGACGAGCAGTACTTC. Protein: CASSKLILTGSLDEQYF.